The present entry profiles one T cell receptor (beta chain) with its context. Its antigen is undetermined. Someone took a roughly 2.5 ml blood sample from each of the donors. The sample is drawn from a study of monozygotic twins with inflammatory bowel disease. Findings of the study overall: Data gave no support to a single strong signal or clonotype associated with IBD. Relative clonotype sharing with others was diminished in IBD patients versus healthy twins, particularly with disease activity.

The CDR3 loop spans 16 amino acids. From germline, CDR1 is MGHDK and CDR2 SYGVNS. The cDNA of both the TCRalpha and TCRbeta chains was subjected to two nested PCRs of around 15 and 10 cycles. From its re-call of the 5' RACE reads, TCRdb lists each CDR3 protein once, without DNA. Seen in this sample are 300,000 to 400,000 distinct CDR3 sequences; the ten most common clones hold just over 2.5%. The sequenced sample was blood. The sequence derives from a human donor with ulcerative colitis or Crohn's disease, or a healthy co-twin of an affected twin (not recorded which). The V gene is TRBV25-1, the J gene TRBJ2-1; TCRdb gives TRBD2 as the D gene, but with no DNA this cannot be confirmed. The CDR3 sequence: CASSGIAGGAYNEQFF.